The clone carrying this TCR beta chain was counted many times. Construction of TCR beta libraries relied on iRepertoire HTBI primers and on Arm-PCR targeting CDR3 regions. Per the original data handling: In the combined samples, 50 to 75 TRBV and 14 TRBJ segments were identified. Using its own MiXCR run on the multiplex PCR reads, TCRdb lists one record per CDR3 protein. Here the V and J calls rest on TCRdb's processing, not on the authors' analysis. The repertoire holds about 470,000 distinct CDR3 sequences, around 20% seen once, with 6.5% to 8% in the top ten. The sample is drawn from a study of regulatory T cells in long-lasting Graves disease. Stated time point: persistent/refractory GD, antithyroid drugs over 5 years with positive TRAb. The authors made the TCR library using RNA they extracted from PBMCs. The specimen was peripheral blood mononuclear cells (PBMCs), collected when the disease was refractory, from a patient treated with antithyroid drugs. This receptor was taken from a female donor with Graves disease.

CDR3: CSAGLGLPSEQYF. As DNA, the CDR3 is TGCAGTGCAGGCCTGGGTTTGCCCAGCGAGCAGTACTTC. The genes are TRBV20-1 and TRBJ2-7; the D is unclear. The CDR3 extends over 13 amino acids. Trimming removed 6 bases from V and 6 bases from J, with 18 bases in between. The germline V gene has CDR1 DFQATT and CDR2 SNEGSKA (reference sequence).